The text below deals with one TCR beta chain. Its antigen is unidentified. V was trimmed by 2 bases and J by 4 bases, leaving 13 bases between them. Germline loops: CDR1 SGHNT, CDR2 YYREEE (reference sequence). This CDR3 spans 15 amino acids. Profiled with immunoSEQ multiplex PCR; TCRdb holds only in-frame clones, not every one. The sample holds tens of thousands of clones, about 88% seen once. These data originate in a study of OX40 agonist ivuxolimab in advanced cancers. Study-level results: Among T cells, CD8+ cells averaged more expanded clones than CD4+ cells.

The receptor's source is an adult with an advanced solid tumor such as melanoma, head and neck, liver or kidney cancer. The chain links TRBV5-4 to TRBJ1-5, with a weak D call TRBD1 (6 bases). Sample: CD4+ or CD8+ T cells sorted from blood, taken in a trial of the OX40 agonist ivuxolimab. Written as DNA, the CDR3 is TGTGCCAGCAGCTTTGGGGGGACACAGAATCAGCCCCAGCATTTT. It yields the protein CASSFGGTQNQPQHF.